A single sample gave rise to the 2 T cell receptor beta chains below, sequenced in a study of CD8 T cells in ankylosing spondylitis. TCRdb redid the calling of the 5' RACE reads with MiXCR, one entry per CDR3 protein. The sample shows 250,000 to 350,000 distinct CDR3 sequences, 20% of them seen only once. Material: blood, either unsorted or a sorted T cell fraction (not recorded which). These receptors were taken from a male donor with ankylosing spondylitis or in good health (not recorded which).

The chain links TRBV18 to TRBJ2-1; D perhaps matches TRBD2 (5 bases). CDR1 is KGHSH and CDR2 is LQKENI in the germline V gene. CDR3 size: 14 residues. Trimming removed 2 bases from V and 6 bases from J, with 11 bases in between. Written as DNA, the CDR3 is TGTGCCAGCTCACCAACCGGGAAATCCAATGAGCAGTTCTTC. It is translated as CASSPTGKSNEQFF. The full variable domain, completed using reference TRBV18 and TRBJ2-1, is NAGVMQNPRHLVRRRGQEARLRCSPMKGHSHVYWYRQLPEEGLKFMVYLQKENIIDESGMPKERFSAEFPKEGPSILRIQQVVRGDSAAYFCASSPTGKSNEQFFGPGTRLTVL.

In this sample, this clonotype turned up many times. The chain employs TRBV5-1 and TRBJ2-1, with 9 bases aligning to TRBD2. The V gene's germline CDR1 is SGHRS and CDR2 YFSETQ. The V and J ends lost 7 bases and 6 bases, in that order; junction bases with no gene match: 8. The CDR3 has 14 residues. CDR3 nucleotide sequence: TGCGCCAGCTGTGAGGCTAGCGGGGCCAATGAGCAGTTCTTC. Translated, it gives CASCEASGANEQFF.